This is a list of T cell receptor beta chains from one sample in a study of PD-1 blockade in classical Hodgkin lymphoma. Measured with immunoSEQ multiplex PCR; TCRdb has only the in-frame clones, and not every one. Here the sample spans about 27,000 clones, nearly 80% being singletons. Source: peripheral blood mononuclear cells (PBMCs), taken before the second cycle of nivolumab. The receptor source for this set is a human donor with classical Hodgkin lymphoma. Each CDR3 is given with its conserved first and last residue. The order of the fields is J gene, clone size, D gene, V gene, CDR3 protein, CDR3 DNA. The D gene is left open where the match is weak. Clone size is given for some rows only: seen once, a few or many times, or a class if the clone is expanded.

j_gene: TRBJ1-4; abundance: NA; d_gene: TRBD1; v_gene: TRBV28; CDR3aa: CASSSTGQGKKLFF; CDR3nt: TGTGCCAGCAGTTCTACGGGACAGGGGAAAAAACTGTTTTTT
j_gene: TRBJ2-7; abundance: NA; d_gene: TRBD1; v_gene: TRBV6-1; CDR3aa: CASSEPGGSVYEQYF; CDR3nt: TGTGCCAGCAGTGAACCAGGGGGTTCCGTCTACGAGCAGTACTTC
j_gene: TRBJ1-3; abundance: NA; d_gene: NA; v_gene: TRBV7-9; CDR3aa: CASSTGNTIYF; CDR3nt: TGTGCCAGCAGCACTGGAAACACCATATATTTT
j_gene: TRBJ1-1; abundance: medium-sized; d_gene: NA; v_gene: TRBV9; CDR3aa: CASSLNPLGGIFNTEAFF; CDR3nt: TGTGCCAGCAGCTTAAACCCCCTCGGGGGCATCTTCAACACTGAAGCTTTCTTT
j_gene: TRBJ1-2; abundance: NA; d_gene: TRBD1; v_gene: TRBV19; CDR3aa: CASSPRTGADYGYTF; CDR3nt: TGTGCCAGTAGTCCCCGGACAGGGGCTGACTATGGCTACACCTTC
j_gene: TRBJ1-1; abundance: NA; d_gene: TRBD1; v_gene: TRBV11-1; CDR3aa: CASSLTGVWTEAFF; CDR3nt: TGTGCCAGCAGCTTAACAGGGGTTTGGACTGAAGCTTTCTTT
j_gene: TRBJ1-4; abundance: NA; d_gene: NA; v_gene: TRBV7-2; CDR3aa: CASSPQLAEKLFF; CDR3nt: TGTGCCAGCAGCCCACAGTTGGCCGAAAAACTGTTTTTT
j_gene: TRBJ1-2; abundance: NA; d_gene: TRBD1; v_gene: TRBV2; CDR3aa: CASRGQGVSYGYTF; CDR3nt: TGTGCCAGTAGGGGACAGGGGGTAAGCTATGGCTACACCTTC
j_gene: TRBJ1-1; abundance: NA; d_gene: NA; v_gene: TRBV9; CDR3aa: CASSVVQNTEAFF; CDR3nt: TGTGCCAGCAGCGTAGTTCAGAACACTGAAGCTTTCTTT
j_gene: TRBJ1-4; abundance: NA; d_gene: NA; v_gene: TRBV7-8; CDR3aa: CASSLAYGGGTNEKLFF; CDR3nt: TGTGCCAGCAGCTTAGCGTACGGGGGCGGGACTAATGAAAAACTGTTTTTT
j_gene: TRBJ2-7; abundance: NA; d_gene: NA; v_gene: TRBV11-3; CDR3aa: CASSLGLANEQYF; CDR3nt: TGTGCCAGCAGCTTAGGGCTAGCAAACGAGCAGTACTTC
j_gene: TRBJ2-3; abundance: NA; d_gene: NA; v_gene: TRBV20-1; CDR3aa: CSARVGDTQYF; CDR3nt: TGCAGTGCTAGAGTGGGGGATACGCAGTATTTT
j_gene: TRBJ2-3; abundance: NA; d_gene: TRBD1; v_gene: TRBV11-3; CDR3aa: CASSSWTGGGTDTQYF; CDR3nt: TGTGCCAGCAGCTCCTGGACAGGGGGCGGCACAGATACGCAGTATTTT
j_gene: TRBJ1-5; abundance: NA; d_gene: NA; v_gene: TRBV30; CDR3aa: CAWSGGSLSNQPQHF; CDR3nt: TGTGCCTGGAGTGGGGGGTCTCTTAGCAATCAGCCCCAGCATTTT
j_gene: TRBJ1-2; abundance: NA; d_gene: TRBD1; v_gene: TRBV6-5; CDR3aa: CASRPTGGIGYTF; CDR3nt: TGTGCCAGCAGGCCAACAGGGGGGATTGGCTACACCTTC
j_gene: TRBJ2-1; abundance: few; d_gene: TRBD2; v_gene: TRBV18; CDR3aa: CASSPGTSGGAAYNEQFF; CDR3nt: TGTGCCAGCTCACCAGGGACTAGCGGGGGGGCGGCTTACAATGAGCAGTTCTTC
j_gene: TRBJ2-1; abundance: NA; d_gene: TRBD2; v_gene: TRBV28; CDR3aa: CASTKPGLLLNEQFF; CDR3nt: TGTGCCAGCACCAAACCGGGACTACTCCTAAACGAGCAGTTCTTC
j_gene: TRBJ2-7; abundance: NA; d_gene: NA; v_gene: TRBV7-7; CDR3aa: CASSLDGRYEQYF; CDR3nt: TGTGCCAGCAGCCTGGACGGGCGCTACGAGCAGTACTTC
j_gene: TRBJ2-1; abundance: NA; d_gene: TRBD1; v_gene: TRBV6-6; CDR3aa: CASSSSQGVGYNEQFF; CDR3nt: TGTGCCAGCAGTTCTTCACAGGGGGTGGGTTACAATGAGCAGTTCTTC
j_gene: TRBJ1-4; abundance: NA; d_gene: NA; v_gene: TRBV15; CDR3aa: CATRRNRATNEKLFF; CDR3nt: TGTGCCACCAGACGAAACAGGGCAACTAATGAAAAACTGTTTTTT
j_gene: TRBJ2-5; abundance: NA; d_gene: TRBD2; v_gene: TRBV10-3; CDR3aa: CAISESRASGGQETQYF; CDR3nt: TGTGCCATCAGTGAGTCGAGGGCTAGCGGGGGACAGGAGACCCAGTACTTC
j_gene: TRBJ2-2; abundance: NA; d_gene: TRBD2; v_gene: TRBV4-2; CDR3aa: CASSQGGLAGSTGELFF; CDR3nt: TGTGCCAGCAGCCAAGGAGGACTAGCGGGTTCTACCGGGGAGCTGTTTTTT
j_gene: TRBJ2-1; abundance: NA; d_gene: TRBD2; v_gene: TRBV18; CDR3aa: CASSPPSGGTYNEQFF; CDR3nt: TGTGCCAGCTCACCTCCTAGCGGGGGAACATACAATGAGCAGTTCTTC
j_gene: TRBJ2-7; abundance: NA; d_gene: TRBD2; v_gene: TRBV7-8; CDR3aa: CASSQRGLPYEQYF; CDR3nt: TGTGCCAGCAGTCAGCGGGGGTTACCCTACGAGCAGTACTTC
j_gene: TRBJ1-5; abundance: NA; d_gene: NA; v_gene: TRBV11-2; CDR3aa: CASSSRDAGPDQPQHF; CDR3nt: TGTGCCAGCAGTTCTAGGGACGCCGGCCCCGATCAGCCCCAGCATTTT
j_gene: TRBJ2-3; abundance: NA; d_gene: NA; v_gene: TRBV28; CDR3aa: CASSPGPTDTQYF; CDR3nt: TGTGCCAGCAGCCCGGGGCCAACAGATACGCAGTATTTT
j_gene: TRBJ1-1; abundance: NA; d_gene: NA; v_gene: TRBV5-1; CDR3aa: CASSLRQQNTEAFF; CDR3nt: TGCGCCAGCAGCTTGAGACAGCAGAACACTGAAGCTTTCTTT
j_gene: TRBJ2-3; abundance: NA; d_gene: NA; v_gene: TRBV13; CDR3aa: CASSLVGLGEIKADTQYF; CDR3nt: TGTGCCAGCAGCTTAGTCGGTCTCGGGGAAATTAAAGCAGATACGCAGTATTTT
j_gene: TRBJ2-7; abundance: NA; d_gene: TRBD1; v_gene: TRBV2; CDR3aa: CANQDRGKYEQYF; CDR3nt: TGTGCCAACCAGGACAGGGGGAAATACGAGCAGTACTTC
j_gene: TRBJ2-7; abundance: NA; d_gene: TRBD1; v_gene: TRBV19; CDR3aa: CASSIGDRGGLEQYF; CDR3nt: TGTGCCAGTAGTATAGGGGACAGGGGAGGGTTGGAGCAGTACTTC
j_gene: TRBJ1-2; abundance: few; d_gene: NA; v_gene: TRBV7-2; CDR3aa: CASSLAPTAPYGYTF; CDR3nt: TGTGCCAGCAGCTTAGCGCCAACAGCCCCCTATGGCTACACCTTC
j_gene: TRBJ1-2; abundance: once; d_gene: TRBD1; v_gene: TRBV19; CDR3aa: CASSGQGANYGYTF; CDR3nt: TGTGCCAGTAGCGGACAGGGAGCTAACTATGGCTACACCTTC
j_gene: TRBJ2-4; abundance: few; d_gene: NA; v_gene: TRBV29-1; CDR3aa: CSVESSGENIQYF; CDR3nt: TGCAGCGTTGAGTCGTCAGGGGAGAACATTCAGTACTTC
j_gene: TRBJ2-3; abundance: NA; d_gene: NA; v_gene: TRBV4-2; CDR3aa: CASSQEADTQYF; CDR3nt: TGTGCCAGCAGCCAAGAAGCAGATACGCAGTATTTT
j_gene: TRBJ2-5; abundance: NA; d_gene: NA; v_gene: TRBV7-7; CDR3aa: CASSLGGDPQETQYF; CDR3nt: TGTGCCAGCAGCTTAGGGGGGGACCCCCAAGAGACCCAGTACTTC